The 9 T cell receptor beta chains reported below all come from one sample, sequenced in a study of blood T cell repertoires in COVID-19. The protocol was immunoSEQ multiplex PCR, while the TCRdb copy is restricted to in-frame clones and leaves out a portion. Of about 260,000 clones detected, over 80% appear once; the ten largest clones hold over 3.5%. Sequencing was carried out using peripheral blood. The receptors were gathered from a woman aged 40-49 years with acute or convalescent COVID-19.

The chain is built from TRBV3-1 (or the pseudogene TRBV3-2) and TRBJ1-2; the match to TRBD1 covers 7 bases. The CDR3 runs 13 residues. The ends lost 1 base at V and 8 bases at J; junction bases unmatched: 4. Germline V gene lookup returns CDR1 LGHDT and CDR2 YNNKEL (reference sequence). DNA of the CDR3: TGTGCCAGCAGCCAAGGCCAGGGGGGAGGCTACACCTTC. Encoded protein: CASSQGQGGGYTF.

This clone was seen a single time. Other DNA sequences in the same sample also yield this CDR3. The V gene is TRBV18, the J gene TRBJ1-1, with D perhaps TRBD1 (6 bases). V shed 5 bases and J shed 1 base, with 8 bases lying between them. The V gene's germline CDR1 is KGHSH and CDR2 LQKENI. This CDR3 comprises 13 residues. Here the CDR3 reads CASSSDRNTEAFF. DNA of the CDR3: TGTGCCAGCTCATCGGACAGGAACACTGAAGCTTTCTTT.

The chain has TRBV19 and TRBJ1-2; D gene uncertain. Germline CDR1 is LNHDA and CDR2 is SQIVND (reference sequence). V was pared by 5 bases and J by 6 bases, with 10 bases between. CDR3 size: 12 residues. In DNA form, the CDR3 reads TGTGCCAGTAGTCAGGTCAGGAATGGCTACACCTTC. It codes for CASSQVRNGYTF.

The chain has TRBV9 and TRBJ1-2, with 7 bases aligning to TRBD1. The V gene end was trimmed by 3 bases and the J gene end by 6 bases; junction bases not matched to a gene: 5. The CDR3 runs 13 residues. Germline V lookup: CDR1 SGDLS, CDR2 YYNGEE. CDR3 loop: CASSERQGNGYTF. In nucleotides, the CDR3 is TGTGCCAGCAGCGAGAGACAGGGAAATGGCTACACCTTC.

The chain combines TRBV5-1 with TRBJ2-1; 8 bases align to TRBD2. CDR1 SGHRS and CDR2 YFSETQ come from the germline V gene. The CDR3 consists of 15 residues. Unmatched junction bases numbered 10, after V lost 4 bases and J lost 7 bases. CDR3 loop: CASSPPGGGKNEQFF. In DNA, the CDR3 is TGCGCCAGCAGCCCCCCCGGGGGGGGCAAAAATGAGCAGTTCTTC. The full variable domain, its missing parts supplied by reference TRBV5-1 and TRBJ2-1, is KAGVTQTPRYLIKTRGQQVTLSCSPISGHRSVSWYQQTPGQGLQFLFEYFSETQRNKGNFPGRFSGRQFSNSRSEMNVSTLELGDSALYLCASSPPGGGKNEQFFGPGTRLTVL.

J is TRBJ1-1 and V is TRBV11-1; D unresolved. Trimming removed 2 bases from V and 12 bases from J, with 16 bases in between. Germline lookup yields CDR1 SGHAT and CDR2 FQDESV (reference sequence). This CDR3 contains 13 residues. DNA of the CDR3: TGTGCCAGCAGCTTATTAACGGCCAGGCAGACTTTCTTT. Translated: CASSLLTARQTFF.

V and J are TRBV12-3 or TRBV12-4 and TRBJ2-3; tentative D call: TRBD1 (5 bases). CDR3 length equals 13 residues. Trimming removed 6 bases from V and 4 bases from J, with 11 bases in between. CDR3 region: CASSPGFPDTQYF. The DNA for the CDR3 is TGTGCCAGCAGCCCAGGGTTCCCAGATACGCAGTATTTT.

The CDR3 region has the DNA TGTGCCAGCAGTGGACAGTTGAACACTGAAGCTTTCTTT. Residues: CASSGQLNTEAFF. The chain carries TRBV14 and TRBJ1-1, with D possibly being TRBD1 (6 bases). The V gene lost 6 bases and the J gene lost 0 bases, with 8 bases spanning the gap. Looked up from germline, CDR1 is SGHDN and CDR2 is FVKESK. This CDR3 contains 13 residues.

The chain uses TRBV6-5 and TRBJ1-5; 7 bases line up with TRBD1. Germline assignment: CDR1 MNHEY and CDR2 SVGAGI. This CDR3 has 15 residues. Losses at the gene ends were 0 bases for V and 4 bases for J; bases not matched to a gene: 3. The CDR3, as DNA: TGTGCCAGCAGTTACTCCCAGGGGGGTAATCAGCCCCAGCATTTT. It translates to CASSYSQGGNQPQHF.